This TCR beta chain originates from a study of T cell responses to AZD1222 COVID-19 vaccine. Study-wide context: Second doses were pooled across both intervals (about 4 or about 12 weeks). Study-wide findings and caveats: Sampled repertoires all dated from after the peak T cell response. With dominance at 160-218 and 743-854, vaccine-associated CD4 TCRs spanned spike. Clonal diversity was possibly underestimated, and the donors were mostly white British, with more females.

With respect to this clone: Its specificity is not known.

Clones were sequenced by immunoSEQ multiplex PCR, and TCRdb holds only the in-frame ones, with some missing. The sample lists 240,000 or so clones, roughly 93% occurring once. Germline V gene lookup returns CDR1 SGDLS and CDR2 YYNGEE. This CDR3 region has 13 residues. V lost 6 bases and J 3 bases, leaving 13 bases between the germline ends. The sample in question was peripheral blood, obtained on day 0 of AZD1222 vaccination. This clonotype originated in an adult in good health. The rearrangement links TRBV9 to TRBJ2-7; D might be TRBD1 (6 bases). This CDR3 reads CASTPTGNYEQYF. The DNA for the CDR3 is TGTGCCAGCACCCCGACAGGCAACTACGAGCAGTACTTC. Full variable domain (missing parts from reference TRBV9 and TRBJ2-7): DSGVTQTPKHLITATGQRVTLRCSPRSGDLSVYWYQQSLDQGLQFLIQYYNGEERAKGNILERFSAQQFPDLHSELNLSSLELGDSALYFCASTPTGNYEQYFGPGTRLTVT.